This TCR beta chain emerged from a study of Tregs in tolerant kidney transplant recipients. General observations from the study: Validation in larger populations is needed because few patients were studied.

Some clones are missing from TCRdb's copy, which holds only in-frame ones; the method was immunoSEQ multiplex PCR. The table records 50,000 to 65,000 clones, approximately 87% of them present only once. Related graft donors supplied nonmyeloablative bone marrow transplants, and mixed chimerism was transient. A single count supports this clone. What it binds is unknown. CDR3 length: 15 amino acids. Germline CDR1 SEHNR, CDR2 FQNEAQ (reference sequence). V lost 1 base to trimming and J lost 5 bases, with 15 bases between them. The clonotype originates from a human patient who received a combined kidney and bone marrow transplant. Some T cells may be supplied by the graft donor. The genes are TRBV7-9 and TRBJ2-7; D unresolved. This specimen was CD4+ T cells from blood (PBMCs), taken 6 months after the transplant. The CDR3 spells CASSLVRTHPHEQYF. Written as DNA, the CDR3 is TGTGCCAGCAGCTTAGTGAGAACCCACCCCCACGAGCAGTACTTC.